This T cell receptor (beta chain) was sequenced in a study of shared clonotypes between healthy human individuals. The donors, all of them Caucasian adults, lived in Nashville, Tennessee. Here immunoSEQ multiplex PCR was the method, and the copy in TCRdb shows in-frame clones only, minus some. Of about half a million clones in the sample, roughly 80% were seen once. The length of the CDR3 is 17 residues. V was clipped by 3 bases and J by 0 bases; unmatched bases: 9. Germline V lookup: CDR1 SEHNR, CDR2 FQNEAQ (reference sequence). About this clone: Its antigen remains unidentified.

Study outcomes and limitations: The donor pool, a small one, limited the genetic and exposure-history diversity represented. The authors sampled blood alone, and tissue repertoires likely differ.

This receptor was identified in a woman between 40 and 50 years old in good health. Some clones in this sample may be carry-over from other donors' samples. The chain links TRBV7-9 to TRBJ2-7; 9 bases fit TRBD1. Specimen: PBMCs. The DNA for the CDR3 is TGTGCCAGCAGCTTGGGGACAGGGTCGACAAGCTCCTACGAGCAGTACTTC. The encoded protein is CASSLGTGSTSSYEQYF. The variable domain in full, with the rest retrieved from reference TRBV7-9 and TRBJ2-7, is DTGVSQNPRHKITKRGQNVTFRCDPISEHNRLYWYRQTLGQGPEFLTYFQNEAQLEKSRLLSDRFSAERPKGSFSTLEIQRTEQGDSAMYLCASSLGTGSTSSYEQYFGPGTRLTVT.